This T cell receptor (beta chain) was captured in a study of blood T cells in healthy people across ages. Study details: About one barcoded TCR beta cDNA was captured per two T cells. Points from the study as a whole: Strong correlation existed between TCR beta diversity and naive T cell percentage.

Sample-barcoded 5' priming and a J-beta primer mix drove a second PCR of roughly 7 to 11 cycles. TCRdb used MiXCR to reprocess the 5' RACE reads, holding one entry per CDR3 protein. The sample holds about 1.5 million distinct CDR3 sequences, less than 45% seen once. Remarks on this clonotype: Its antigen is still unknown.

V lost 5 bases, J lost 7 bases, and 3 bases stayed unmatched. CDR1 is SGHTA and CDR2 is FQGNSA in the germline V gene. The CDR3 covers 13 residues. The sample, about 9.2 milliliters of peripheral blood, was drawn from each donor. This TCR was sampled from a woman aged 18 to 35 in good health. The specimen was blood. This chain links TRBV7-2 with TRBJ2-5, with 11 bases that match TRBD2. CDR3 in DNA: TGTGCCAGCAGCAGTAGCGGGAGGGCGACCCAGTACTTC. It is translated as CASSSSGRATQYF.